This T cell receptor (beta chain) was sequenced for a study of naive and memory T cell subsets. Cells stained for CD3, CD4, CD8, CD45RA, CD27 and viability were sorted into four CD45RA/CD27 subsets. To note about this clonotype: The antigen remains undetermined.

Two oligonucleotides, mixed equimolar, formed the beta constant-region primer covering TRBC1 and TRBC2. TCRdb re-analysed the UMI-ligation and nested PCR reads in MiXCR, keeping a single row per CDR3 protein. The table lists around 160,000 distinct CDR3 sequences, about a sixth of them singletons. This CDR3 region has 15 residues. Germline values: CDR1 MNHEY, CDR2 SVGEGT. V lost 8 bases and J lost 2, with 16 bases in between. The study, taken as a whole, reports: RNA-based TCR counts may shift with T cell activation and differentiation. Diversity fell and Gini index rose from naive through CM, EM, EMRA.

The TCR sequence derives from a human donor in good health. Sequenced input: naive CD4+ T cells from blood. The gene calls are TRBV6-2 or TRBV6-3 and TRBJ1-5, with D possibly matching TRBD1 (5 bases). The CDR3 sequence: CASAAGGAGNQPQHF. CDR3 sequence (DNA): TGTGCCAGCGCGGCCGGAGGGGCTGGCAATCAGCCCCAGCATTTT.